The 31 T cell receptor beta chains presented below share a single source sample, sequenced in a study of T-cell reconstitution after alpha-beta-depleted transplantation in children. As it was prepared, the TCRbeta library received unique molecular identifiers. TCRdb re-analysed the PCR reads in MiXCR, keeping a single row per CDR3 protein. The sample lists around 580,000 distinct CDR3 sequences, roughly a quarter occurring once. The starting material was PBMCs, obtained before TCRalphabeta/CD19-depleted stem cell transplant. The receptor source for this set is a boy in the first two years of life with Wiskott-Aldrich syndrome, due to receive a stem cell transplant.

This clonotype was counted a few times. This chain connects TRBV3-1 to TRBJ2-1, with 9 bases aligning to TRBD2. J was trimmed by 0 bases and V by 5 bases; bases with no gene match: 8. The length of the CDR3 is 17 residues. The germline V gene encodes CDR1 LGHDT and CDR2 YNNKEL (reference sequence). The CDR3 is CASSAPPGLASYNEQFF. The CDR3 nucleotides are TGTGCCAGCAGCGCACCCCCGGGACTAGCCTCCTACAATGAGCAGTTCTTC.

The V call is TRBV5-1, the J call TRBJ2-4; D unresolved. Germline CDR1 SGHRS, CDR2 YFSETQ. Between the trimmed V and J ends, which lost 1 base and 0 bases, there was a span of 5 bases. The CDR3 contains 14 residues. CDR3 residues: CASSLSVAKNIQYF. DNA of the CDR3: TGCGCCAGCAGCTTGTCCGTAGCCAAAAACATTCAGTACTTC.

The genes are TRBV20-1 and TRBJ2-3; D remains unclear. The CDR3 consists of 15 residues. Trimming removed 1 base from V and 1 base from J, with 12 bases in between. Germline CDR1 DFQATT, CDR2 SNEGSKA (reference sequence). The CDR3 coding sequence is TGCAGTGCTAGAGGGCTGGGAAGAGGCACAGATACGCAGTATTTT. Residues: CSARGLGRGTDTQYF.

This clonotype has more than one count but fewer than ten. V gene TRBV5-1 combines with J gene TRBJ1-4; D remains unclear. CDR1 and CDR2 from the germline V gene are SGHRS and YFSETQ. CDR3 length: 13 amino acids. The germline V and J ends were trimmed by 1 base and 6 bases, with 7 bases remaining between them. The CDR3 protein is CASSLKRYEKLFF. CDR3 in DNA: TGCGCCAGCAGCTTGAAGCGGTATGAAAAACTGTTTTTT.

The chain uses TRBV29-1 and TRBJ1-4; D remains ambiguous. Germline V gives CDR1 SQVTM, CDR2 ANQGSEA. Trimming took off 6 bases at V and 0 bases at J, with 17 bases between the two ends. The CDR3 contains 16 residues. CDR3 coding DNA: TGCAGCGTCCCGAACAGTGGTAGTCCAACTAATGAAAAACTGTTTTTT. It encodes CSVPNSGSPTNEKLFF.

V is TRBV20-1 and J is TRBJ1-5; D unclear. The CDR3 extends over 11 amino acids. V was shortened by 5 bases and J by 4 bases, with 6 bases between the two germline ends. Germline V gives CDR1 DFQATT, CDR2 SNEGSKA (reference sequence). CDR3 in DNA: TGCAGTGCTTCCCAAAATCAGCCCCAGCATTTT. Translated: CSASQNQPQHF.

This chain joins TRBV15 and TRBJ2-7; 7 bases are a match to TRBD1. CDR1 is LNHNV and CDR2 is YYDKDF in the germline V gene (reference sequence). J was trimmed by 0 bases and V by 4 bases; bases with no gene match: 6. The CDR3 consists of 15 residues. The CDR3 is CATSMGQPSSYEQYF. The CDR3 DNA sequence: TGTGCCACCAGCATGGGACAGCCGAGCTCCTACGAGCAGTACTTC.

The chain links TRBV28 to TRBJ2-5, with 7 bases that match TRBD1. V lost 3 bases to trimming and J lost 1 base; unmatched junction nucleotides: 8. CDR3 length: 16 residues. The germline gives CDR1 MDHEN, CDR2 SYDVKM. CDR3: CASSFIPGQPQETQYF. As DNA, the CDR3 is TGTGCCAGCAGTTTTATCCCGGGACAGCCCCAAGAGACCCAGTACTTC.

The rearrangement joins TRBV7-9 to TRBJ1-1; D is undetermined. The CDR3 runs to 14 residues. V lost 4 bases and J lost 5, with 14 bases in between. The germline CDR1 and CDR2 sequences are SEHNR and FQNEAQ (reference sequence). The CDR3 loop is CASSSRKGGTEAFF. In nucleotides, the CDR3 is TGTGCCAGCAGCTCCAGAAAGGGAGGTACTGAAGCTTTCTTT.

CDR3 sequence: CASSRLASSTDTQYF. As DNA, the CDR3 is TGTGCCAGCAGCCGACTAGCGTCTAGCACAGATACGCAGTATTTT. The chain has TRBV6-1 and TRBJ2-3, with TRBD2 matching 8 bases. CDR3 length: 15 amino acids. Germline V gene sequence: CDR1 MNHNS, CDR2 SASEGT. V lost 6 bases and J lost 0; bases outside the gene matches: 5.

This clonotype has just a few counts. The chain employs TRBV4-1 and TRBJ2-7, with 10 bases lining up with TRBD2. The CDR3 extends over 15 amino acids. Germline V gene sequence: CDR1 MGHRA, CDR2 YSYEKL. Trimming took 3 bases from V and 1 from J; bases not matched to a gene: 3. In nucleotides, the CDR3 is TGCGCCAGCAGCCACAGACTAGCGGGTTCCTACGAGCAGTACTTC. Protein: CASSHRLAGSYEQYF.

In its sample, this clonotype was seen a few times. The rearrangement uses TRBV3-1 and TRBJ2-2; 10 bases align to TRBD2. This CDR3 is 17 amino acids long. J lost 7 bases, V lost 2 bases, and 10 bases had no gene match. Germline V CDR1 and CDR2: LGHDT, YNNKEL (reference sequence). The CDR3: CASSQRVLAGGNGELFF. The CDR3 DNA reads as TGTGCCAGCAGCCAAAGAGTGTTAGCGGGAGGTAACGGGGAGCTGTTTTTT.

A few counts support this clonotype. The gene calls are TRBV7-8 and TRBJ2-2; no clear D. Germline V lookup: CDR1 SGHVS, CDR2 FQNEAQ. The V gene lost 3 bases and the J gene lost 2 bases, with 10 bases spanning the gap. The CDR3 is 15 residues long. CDR3 protein: CASSFRQENTGELFF. The CDR3 bases are TGTGCCAGCAGCTTTCGGCAGGAAAACACCGGGGAGCTGTTTTTT. Using reference TRBV7-8 and TRBJ2-2 for the parts outside the CDR3, the full variable domain is GAGVSQSPRYKVAKRGQDVALRCDPISGHVSLFWYQQALGQGPEFLTYFQNEAQLDKSGLPSDRFFAERPEGSVSTLKIQRTQQEDSAVYLCASSFRQENTGELFFGEGSRLTVL.

The chain is built from TRBV13 and TRBJ2-7, with 8 bases aligning to TRBD1. V lost 5 bases and J lost 3; bases outside the gene matches: 9. Germline-derived CDR1 and CDR2 are PRHDT and FYEKMQ (reference sequence). The CDR3 sequence is 15 residues long. The CDR3: CASSVHPGQGYEQYF. CDR3 DNA sequence: TGTGCCAGCAGCGTCCACCCTGGACAGGGCTACGAGCAGTACTTC.

The genes are TRBV12-3 or TRBV12-4 and TRBJ2-3, with TRBD2 matching over 12 bases. The junction had 6 bases not matched to a gene; V was cut back by 7 bases and J by 4 bases. The CDR3 covers 15 residues. The CDR3 region has the DNA TGTGCCAGCATCATGACTAGCGGGAGCGCAGATACGCAGTATTTT. This sequence encodes CASIMTSGSADTQYF.

This chain connects TRBV6-1 to TRBJ2-2; 12 bases map to TRBD2. J was trimmed by 7 bases and V by 6 bases; bases with no gene match: 9. The CDR3 consists of 16 residues. Germline assignment: CDR1 MNHNS and CDR2 SASEGT. CDR3 loop: CASRNLAGGPGGELFF. The CDR3 bases are TGTGCCAGCAGGAACCTAGCGGGAGGGCCAGGCGGGGAGCTGTTTTTT.

The rearrangement links TRBV7-2 to TRBJ1-1; 7 bases line up with TRBD1. Germline V gene sequence: CDR1 SGHTA, CDR2 FQGNSA. V was clipped by 5 bases and J by 1 base; unmatched bases: 4. The CDR3 covers 14 residues. CDR3 loop: CASSVRQGNTEAFF. CDR3 coding DNA: TGTGCCAGCAGCGTCAGACAGGGGAACACTGAAGCTTTCTTT. Combining the CDR3 with reference TRBV7-2 and TRBJ1-1 gives the whole variable domain GAGVSQSPSNKVTEKGKDVELRCDPISGHTALYWYRQSLGQGLEFLIYFQGNSAPDKSGLPSDRFSAERTGGSVSTLTIQRTQQEDSAVYLCASSVRQGNTEAFFGQGTRLTVV.

The CDR3 reads CASSYSRVGREIPYNEQFF. For the CDR3, the DNA is TGTGCCAGCAGTTACTCGAGGGTTGGGCGGGAGATCCCCTACAATGAGCAGTTCTTC. The chain employs TRBV6-5 and TRBJ2-1; 7 positions agree with TRBD2. The CDR3 runs 19 residues. CDR1 and CDR2 from the germline V gene are MNHEY and SVGAGI. Germline trimming cut 0 bases from V and 2 bases from J; bases unmatched to any gene: 13.

The gene calls are TRBV19 and TRBJ1-6; D unclear. This CDR3 is 13 amino acids long. Trimming took 9 bases from V and 1 from J, leaving 7 bases between them. Per the germline V gene, CDR1 is LNHDA and CDR2 is SQIVND (reference sequence). The DNA of the CDR3 is TGTGCCAGCACCGAATCCTATAATTCACCCCTCCACTTT. Amino acid sequence: CASTESYNSPLHF.

The rearrangement uses TRBV20-1 and TRBJ1-3; 8 bases agree with TRBD1. The CDR3 has 16 residues. The V and J ends lost 1 base and 2 bases, in that order; junction bases with no gene match: 7. Germline assignment: CDR1 DFQATT and CDR2 SNEGSKA (reference sequence). CDR3 protein: CSARGWTGIAGNTIYF. CDR3 nucleotide sequence: TGCAGTGCTAGAGGTTGGACAGGGATTGCTGGAAACACCATATATTTT.

The CDR3 nucleotides read TGTGCCAGCAAGCGGGAGCTTCCCACCGGGGAGCTGTTTTTT. It yields the protein CASKRELPTGELFF. The chain uses TRBV27 and TRBJ2-2; 8 nucleotides agree with TRBD2. In germline, CDR1 is MNHEY, CDR2 SMNVEV (reference sequence). With V trimmed by 7 bases and J by 4 bases, 5 bases remained unmatched. The CDR3 covers 14 residues.

This clonotype was observed many times. The chain has TRBV15 and TRBJ2-7; D gene ambiguous. The V gene lost 5 bases and the J gene lost 2 bases, with 7 bases spanning the gap. From germline, CDR1 is LNHNV and CDR2 YYDKDF (reference sequence). This CDR3 is 12 amino acids long. The CDR3 loop is CATSDTTYEQYF. CDR3 nucleotide sequence: TGTGCCACCAGCGATACGACCTACGAGCAGTACTTC.

J is TRBJ1-6 and V is TRBV7-9; D is unresolved. The CDR3 totals 14 residues. CDR1 SEHNR and CDR2 FQNEAQ come from the germline V gene (reference sequence). V lost 6 bases and J lost 8, with 14 bases in between. CDR3 DNA sequence: TGTGCCAGCAGATTGGGAGAGGGATATTCACCCCTCCACTTT. This encodes CASRLGEGYSPLHF.

The gene calls are TRBV5-1 and TRBJ2-1; D gene ambiguous. V gave up 4 bases and J gave up 0 bases, with 11 bases separating them. This CDR3 contains 15 residues. Germline V CDR1 and CDR2: SGHRS, YFSETQ. DNA for the CDR3: TGCGCCAGCAGCGGTGACGGTAACTCCTACAATGAGCAGTTCTTC. Protein sequence: CASSGDGNSYNEQFF.

This clonotype was detected only a few times. Here the CDR3 reads CASSEIPRYKVSYEQYF. The CDR3 DNA reads as TGCGCCAGCAGCGAGATCCCTAGGTATAAGGTCTCCTACGAGCAGTACTTC. The rearrangement links TRBV5-1 to TRBJ2-7; no firm D call. Germline assignment: CDR1 SGHRS and CDR2 YFSETQ. The CDR3 sequence is 17 residues long. V was shortened by 4 bases and J by 0 bases, with 20 bases between the two germline ends.

This clonotype was detected only a few times. The chain joins TRBV12-3 or TRBV12-4 to TRBJ2-7, with no clear D. The CDR3 spans 15 residues. V gave up 4 bases and J gave up 0 bases, with 13 bases separating them. CDR3 sequence (DNA): TGTGCCAGCAGTTCTGGCGGCACGAGCTCCTACGAGCAGTACTTC. Protein product: CASSSGGTSSYEQYF.

The sample holds a few counts of this clonotype. This chain links TRBV20-1 with TRBJ2-2; D could derive from TRBD1 or TRBD2 (5 bases each). The V gene's germline CDR1 is DFQATT and CDR2 SNEGSKA (reference sequence). This CDR3 region has 12 residues. V dropped 3 bases and J dropped 4 bases, with 6 bases sitting between them. The CDR3 protein is CSASGATGELFF. CDR3 coding DNA: TGCAGTGCTAGCGGGGCCACCGGGGAGCTGTTTTTT.

This clonotype was detected a few times. J is TRBJ2-7 and V is TRBV7-2, with D uncertain. V shed 1 base and J shed 5 bases, with 12 bases lying between them. The germline V gene encodes CDR1 SGHTA and CDR2 FQGNSA. This CDR3 has 14 amino acids. CDR3 DNA: TGTGCCAGCAGCTTAGGAGCTTTCCCCGACGAGCAGTACTTC. This translates into CASSLGAFPDEQYF.

V gene TRBV12-3 or TRBV12-4 combines with J gene TRBJ1-2, with TRBD1 matching 7 bases. The CDR3 runs to 13 residues. V lost 5 bases, J lost 2 bases, and 2 bases stayed unmatched. The CDR3 sequence: CASSADRNYGYTF. CDR3 nucleotides: TGTGCCAGCAGTGCGGACAGGAACTATGGCTACACCTTC.

V usage is TRBV24-1 and J usage is TRBJ1-5; possible D gene TRBD1, 5 bases. Trimming shortened V by 9 bases and J by 4 bases, and 12 bases separated the two germline ends. The CDR3 has 13 amino acids. Per germline, CDR1 KGHDR and CDR2 SFDVKD. CDR3 nucleotides: TGTGCCACCTGCGCAGGGAGTAATCAGCCCCAGCATTTT. Translating it yields CATCAGSNQPQHF.

This rearrangement joins TRBV5-5 to TRBJ2-7; D gene unclear. Germline CDR1 reads SGHKS; CDR2 reads YYEKEE (reference sequence). V gave up 0 bases and J gave up 6 bases, with 7 bases separating them. CDR3 size: 12 residues. This chain's CDR3 is CASSLGLPEQYF. The CDR3 coding sequence is TGTGCCAGCAGCTTGGGTTTGCCCGAGCAGTACTTC.